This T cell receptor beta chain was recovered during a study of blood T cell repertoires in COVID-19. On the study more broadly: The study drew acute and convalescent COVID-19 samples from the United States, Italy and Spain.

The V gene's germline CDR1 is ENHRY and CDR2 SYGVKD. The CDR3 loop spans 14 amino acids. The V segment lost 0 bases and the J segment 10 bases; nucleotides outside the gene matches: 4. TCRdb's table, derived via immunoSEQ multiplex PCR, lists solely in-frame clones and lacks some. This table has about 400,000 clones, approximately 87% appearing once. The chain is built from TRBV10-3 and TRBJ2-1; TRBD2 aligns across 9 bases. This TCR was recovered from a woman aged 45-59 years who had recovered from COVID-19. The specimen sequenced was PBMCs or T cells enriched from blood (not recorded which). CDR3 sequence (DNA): TGTGCCATCAGTGAGTCGCCGCGGGGGGGGGAGCAGTTCTTC. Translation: CAISESPRGGEQFF.